This is a list of T cell receptor beta chains from one sample in a study of patients and donors after allogeneic stem cell transplantation. TCRdb used MiXCR to reprocess the RT-PCR reads, holding one entry per CDR3 protein. The repertoire holds 150,000 to 200,000 distinct CDR3 sequences, with 30% as singletons. Material for sequencing was blood, either unsorted or a sorted T cell fraction (not recorded which). Receptors were obtained from a human donor who was either an allogeneic HSCT recipient or a stem cell or donor lymphocyte infusion donor (not recorded which). It is not recorded whose cells these are; they may come from a transplant donor. CDR3s include the opening cysteine and the closing phenylalanine or tryptophan. A D gene is named only where the DNA matches it firmly. A clone size is listed for some rows: how often the clone was seen (once, few, many), or a class if it is expanded.

J: TRBJ2-7; D: -; size: -; V: TRBV6-6; length: 14; CDR3: CASLRTWIGYEQYF; DNA: TGTGCCAGCCTAAGGACATGGATCGGCTACGAGCAGTACTTC
J: TRBJ2-7; D: -; size: -; V: TRBV5-1; length: 14; CDR3: CASSYHTLSYEQYF; DNA: TGCGCCAGCAGCTACCACACGCTCTCCTACGAGCAGTACTTC
J: TRBJ1-2; D: -; size: few; V: TRBV24-1; length: 14; CDR3: CATSEPPYNYGYTF; DNA: TGTGCCACCAGTGAGCCTCCGTATAACTATGGCTACACCTTC
J: TRBJ2-1; D: -; size: -; V: TRBV5-1; length: 14; CDR3: CASSLGQNLNEQFF; DNA: TGCGCCAGCAGCTTGGGACAAAACCTCAATGAGCAGTTCTTC
J: TRBJ2-7; D: -; size: few; V: TRBV6-2/TRBV6-3; length: 18; CDR3: CASSYSPTAPLVGYEQYF; DNA: TGTGCCAGCAGTTACTCGCCAACCGCGCCTCTTGTGGGCTACGAGCAGTACTTC
J: TRBJ2-4; D: TRBD1; size: -; V: TRBV27; length: 13; CDR3: CASSFRGLDIQYF; DNA: TGTGCCAGCAGTTTCAGGGGGCTGGACATTCAGTACTTC
J: TRBJ2-1; D: -; size: -; V: TRBV7-9; length: 15; CDR3: CASSPGGLGIHEQFF; DNA: TGTGCCAGCAGCCCCGGGGGCCTCGGGATCCATGAGCAGTTCTTC
J: TRBJ2-2; D: TRBD1; size: few; V: TRBV28; length: 16; CDR3: CASTATGGALFGELFF; DNA: TGTGCCAGCACCGCTACAGGGGGCGCTTTGTTCGGGGAGCTGTTTTTT
J: TRBJ2-2; D: -; size: few; V: TRBV10-3; length: 14; CDR3: CAISEWLNTGELFF; DNA: TGTGCCATCAGTGAGTGGTTGAACACCGGGGAGCTGTTTTTT
J: TRBJ2-1; D: TRBD2; size: few; V: TRBV12-3/TRBV12-4; length: 16; CDR3: CASSSPGLVSYNEQFF; DNA: TGTGCCAGCAGTTCACCGGGACTAGTCTCCTACAATGAGCAGTTCTTC
J: TRBJ2-3; D: TRBD2; size: -; V: TRBV7-2; length: 12; CDR3: CASSLYGGTQYF; DNA: TGTGCCAGCAGCTTATACGGGGGGACGCAGTATTTT
J: TRBJ2-5; D: TRBD1; size: -; V: TRBV6-5; length: 13; CDR3: CASSRDRKETQYF; DNA: TGTGCCAGCAGTCGGGACAGGAAAGAGACCCAGTACTTC
J: TRBJ2-2; D: -; size: -; V: TRBV7-9; length: 15; CDR3: CASKTTAENTGELFF; DNA: TGTGCCAGCAAAACTACAGCGGAGAACACCGGGGAGCTGTTTTTT
J: TRBJ1-1; D: TRBD1; size: -; V: TRBV28; length: 13; CDR3: CASIQGRDTEAFF; DNA: TGTGCCAGTATACAGGGGAGGGACACTGAAGCTTTCTTT
J: TRBJ1-4; D: TRBD1; size: few; V: TRBV12-3/TRBV12-4; length: 15; CDR3: CASSFGDREGEKLFF; DNA: TGTGCCAGCAGTTTTGGGGACAGGGAGGGGGAAAAACTGTTTTTT
J: TRBJ1-1; D: -; size: -; V: TRBV14; length: 13; CDR3: CASSRGMNTEAFF; DNA: TGTGCCAGCAGCCGGGGAATGAACACTGAAGCTTTCTTT
J: TRBJ1-2; D: TRBD1; size: -; V: TRBV20-1; length: 15; CDR3: CSARPGTGFGYGYTF; DNA: TGCAGTGCTAGACCCGGGACAGGGTTTGGCTATGGCTACACCTTC
J: TRBJ1-1; D: TRBD1; size: few; V: TRBV7-2; length: 16; CDR3: CASSLDPYRGHTEAFF; DNA: TGTGCCAGCAGCTTAGACCCATACAGGGGTCACACTGAAGCTTTCTTT
J: TRBJ2-1; D: -; size: -; V: TRBV10-3; length: 13; CDR3: CAIESPLYNEQFF; DNA: TGTGCCATCGAATCGCCTTTATACAATGAGCAGTTCTTC
J: TRBJ1-1; D: TRBD1; size: few; V: TRBV12-3/TRBV12-4; length: 14; CDR3: CASSLAGGRTEAFF; DNA: TGTGCCAGCAGTTTGGCAGGGGGGAGGACTGAAGCTTTCTTT
J: TRBJ1-2; D: TRBD1; size: few; V: TRBV7-9; length: 14; CDR3: CASSLAAGGHGYTF; DNA: TGTGCCAGCAGCTTAGCGGCAGGGGGCCATGGCTACACCTTC
J: TRBJ2-2; D: -; size: -; V: TRBV9; length: 13; CDR3: CASSGDLTGELFF; DNA: TGTGCCAGCAGCGGCGATCTCACCGGGGAGCTGTTTTTT
J: TRBJ2-5; D: -; size: -; V: TRBV5-1; length: 13; CDR3: CASSSTHARTQYF; DNA: TGCGCCAGCAGCTCGACCCATGCTAGGACCCAGTACTTC
J: TRBJ2-3; D: TRBD2; size: once; V: TRBV6-2/TRBV6-3; length: 15; CDR3: CASRLAGWRTDTQYF; DNA: TGTGCCAGCAGGCTAGCGGGGTGGCGGACAGATACGCAGTATTTT
J: TRBJ2-1; D: -; size: -; V: TRBV6-6; length: 13; CDR3: CASSYSRVNEQFF; DNA: TGTGCCAGCAGTTACAGCAGGGTGAATGAGCAGTTCTTC
J: TRBJ2-7; D: TRBD1; size: -; V: TRBV9; length: 14; CDR3: CASSVRTGPYEQYF; DNA: TGTGCCAGCAGCGTTCGGACAGGCCCCTACGAGCAGTACTTC
J: TRBJ2-2; D: -; size: few; V: TRBV7-9; length: 12; CDR3: CASGGGTGELFF; DNA: TGTGCCAGCGGAGGGGGCACCGGGGAGCTGTTTTTT
J: TRBJ1-1; D: -; size: few; V: TRBV12-3/TRBV12-4; length: 15; CDR3: CASSDIVLGRGEAFF; DNA: TGTGCCAGCAGTGACATAGTTCTCGGACGGGGTGAAGCTTTCTTT
J: TRBJ1-5; D: -; size: -; V: TRBV5-8; length: 16; CDR3: CASSLPWEVGNQPQHF; DNA: TGTGCCAGCAGCTTGCCCTGGGAGGTTGGCAATCAGCCCCAGCATTTT
J: TRBJ1-5; D: -; size: many; V: TRBV12-3/TRBV12-4; length: 14; CDR3: CASSFEGGGQPQHF; DNA: TGTGCCAGCAGTTTCGAGGGCGGGGGACAGCCCCAGCATTTT
J: TRBJ1-5; D: -; size: many; V: TRBV6-5; length: 13; CDR3: CASSATGYQPQHF; DNA: TGTGCCAGCAGCGCTACAGGGTATCAGCCCCAGCATTTT
J: TRBJ2-3; D: TRBD1; size: few; V: TRBV28; length: 15; CDR3: CASSLDQGDTDTQYF; DNA: TGTGCCAGCAGTTTAGATCAGGGGGACACAGATACGCAGTATTTT
J: TRBJ1-4; D: -; size: -; V: TRBV20-1; length: 14; CDR3: CSALRADWGEKLFF; DNA: TGCAGTGCACTTAGGGCAGACTGGGGAGAAAAACTGTTTTTT
J: TRBJ1-2; D: -; size: -; V: TRBV3-1; length: 13; CDR3: CASSQPGTLGYTF; DNA: TGTGCCAGCAGCCAACCAGGGACGTTAGGCTACACCTTC
J: TRBJ2-7; D: TRBD1; size: few; V: TRBV5-1; length: 14; CDR3: CASSPWDRHDEQYF; DNA: TGCGCCAGCAGTCCTTGGGACAGGCATGACGAGCAGTACTTC
J: TRBJ2-6; D: TRBD1; size: -; V: TRBV9; length: 15; CDR3: CASRSTGAGANVLTF; DNA: TGTGCCAGCAGATCAACAGGGGCTGGGGCCAACGTCCTGACTTTC
J: TRBJ1-6; D: -; size: few; V: TRBV24-1; length: 12; CDR3: CATGEYNSPLHF; DNA: TGTGCCACCGGCGAGTACAATTCACCCCTCCACTTT
J: TRBJ1-5; D: -; size: few; V: TRBV20-1; length: 15; CDR3: CSAIAAQKSNQPQHF; DNA: TGCAGTGCTATAGCCGCCCAGAAGAGCAATCAGCCCCAGCATTTT
J: TRBJ1-1; D: -; size: few; V: TRBV4-1; length: 17; CDR3: CASSQDRMVLMNTEAFF; DNA: TGCGCCAGCAGCCAAGATCGGATGGTACTTATGAACACTGAAGCTTTCTTT
J: TRBJ2-7; D: -; size: few; V: TRBV7-6; length: 16; CDR3: CASSLNEAEVFYEQYF; DNA: TGTGCCAGCAGCTTAAACGAAGCGGAGGTCTTCTACGAGCAGTACTTC
J: TRBJ1-2; D: -; size: -; V: TRBV12-3/TRBV12-4; length: 14; CDR3: CASSLALGGYGYTF; DNA: TGTGCCAGCAGTTTAGCGTTAGGGGGCTATGGCTACACCTTC
J: TRBJ2-7; D: -; size: -; V: TRBV29-1; length: 13; CDR3: CSVANPNSYEQYF; DNA: TGCAGCGTCGCGAATCCTAACTCCTACGAGCAGTACTTC
J: TRBJ1-5; D: -; size: -; V: TRBV29-1; length: 15; CDR3: CSVEDRRYSNQPQHF; DNA: TGCAGCGTTGAAGACAGGAGATATAGCAATCAGCCCCAGCATTTT
J: TRBJ1-5; D: -; size: few; V: TRBV5-5; length: 18; CDR3: CASSLGGDGPYSNQPQHF; DNA: TGTGCCAGCAGCTTGGGGGGTGATGGGCCGTATAGCAATCAGCCCCAGCATTTT
J: TRBJ2-7; D: -; size: -; V: TRBV19; length: 13; CDR3: CATRSQGPYEQYF; DNA: TGTGCCACCCGAAGCCAGGGACCCTACGAGCAGTACTTC
J: TRBJ1-5; D: -; size: -; V: TRBV6-1; length: 15; CDR3: CASSEVRGRDQPQHF; DNA: TGTGCCAGCAGTGAAGTAAGAGGTCGGGATCAGCCCCAGCATTTT
J: TRBJ2-3; D: TRBD2; size: few; V: TRBV5-6; length: 16; CDR3: CASSNGLAGAADTQYF; DNA: TGTGCCAGCAGCAACGGTCTAGCGGGAGCAGCAGATACGCAGTATTTT
J: TRBJ1-2; D: -; size: -; V: TRBV4-2; length: 17; CDR3: CASSQGARATPLYGYTF; DNA: TGTGCCAGCAGCCAAGGGGCCAGGGCTACACCACTCTATGGCTACACCTTC
J: TRBJ2-3; D: TRBD2; size: few; V: TRBV4-3; length: 15; CDR3: CASSLQAGGTDTQYF; DNA: TGCGCCAGCAGCCTCCAAGCGGGAGGGACAGATACGCAGTATTTT
J: TRBJ1-6; D: -; size: few; V: TRBV11-2; length: 14; CDR3: CASSSTPRDSPLHF; DNA: TGTGCCAGCAGTAGTACCCCGCGGGATTCACCCCTCCACTTT